The clone carrying this T cell receptor beta chain has at least ten counts. Amplification of TCR beta CDR3 regions was performed using RNA transcripts as template. With the HTBI primer set, the TCR CDR3 went through a first round of RT-PCR. TCRdb recomputed calls from the multiplex PCR reads with MiXCR, one row per CDR3 protein. The sample records roughly 840,000 distinct CDR3 sequences, 38% being singletons. Hyperthyroidism had been newly diagnosed in patients aged 18 to 65, and its duration was under 2 months. Criteria for exclusion of patients were uncontrolled infection, other autoimmune disease, pregnancy or lactation. Each diagnosis drew on symptoms, thyroxine, TRAb, thyroid ultrasound and orbital computed tomography findings. The data were taken from a study of T cells in Graves' hyperthyroidism and ophthalmopathy. The material sequenced was blood. The clonotype was recovered from a man in his late teens or twenties with Graves' hyperthyroidism.

The CDR3 spells CSVEGGGAYEQYF. The CDR3 nucleotides read TGCAGCGTTGAAGGGGGGGGTGCTTACGAGCAGTACTTC. The V gene is TRBV29-1, the J gene TRBJ2-7, with TRBD2 identical over 7 bases. The CDR3 consists of 13 residues. Trimming removed 1 base from V and 4 bases from J; junction bases left unmatched: 4. Germline V gene sequence: CDR1 SQVTM, CDR2 ANQGSEA.